This T cell receptor beta chain was captured by sequencing in a study of cytomegalovirus exposure and HLA in healthy donors. Regarding the study as a whole: The study designated about 160 TCR beta chains cytomegalovirus-associated. Most TCR sequences were seen very rarely across donors, but some public TCRs occurred in many.

A word on this clone: The antigen is unknown.

The J segment lost 3 bases and the V segment lost 5 bases, leaving 9 bases of the junction unmatched. This CDR3 region has 16 residues. Germline-derived CDR1 and CDR2 are SEHNR and FQNEAQ (reference sequence). Sequenced by immunoSEQ multiplex PCR; TCRdb stores in-frame clones only, minus some. The table includes around 94,000 clones, about 95% detected once. The donors were in the roughly 110-subject validation cohort, distinct from the roughly 700-subject first cohort. The V call is TRBV7-9, the J call TRBJ2-3; 9 bases are shared with TRBD2. Source material: PBMCs. The TCR was taken from a woman aged 18-29 years in good health and CMV-seronegative. This chain's CDR3 is CASSRLAGEATDTQYF. The CDR3, as DNA: TGTGCCAGCAGCCGATTAGCGGGAGAGGCGACAGATACGCAGTATTTT.